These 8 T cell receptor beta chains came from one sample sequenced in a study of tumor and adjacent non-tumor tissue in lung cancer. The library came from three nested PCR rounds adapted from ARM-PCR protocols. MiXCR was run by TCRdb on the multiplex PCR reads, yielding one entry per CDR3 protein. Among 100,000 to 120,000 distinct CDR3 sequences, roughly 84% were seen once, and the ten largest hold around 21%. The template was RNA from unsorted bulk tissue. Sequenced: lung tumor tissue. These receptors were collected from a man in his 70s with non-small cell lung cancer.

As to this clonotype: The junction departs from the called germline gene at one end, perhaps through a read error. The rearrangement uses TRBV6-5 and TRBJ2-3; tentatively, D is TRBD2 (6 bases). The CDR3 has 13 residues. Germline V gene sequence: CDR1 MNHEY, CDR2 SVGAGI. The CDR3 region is CSSSGGDGYTQYF. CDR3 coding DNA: TGTTCCAGCTCAGGCGGGGATGGTTATACGCAGTATTTT.

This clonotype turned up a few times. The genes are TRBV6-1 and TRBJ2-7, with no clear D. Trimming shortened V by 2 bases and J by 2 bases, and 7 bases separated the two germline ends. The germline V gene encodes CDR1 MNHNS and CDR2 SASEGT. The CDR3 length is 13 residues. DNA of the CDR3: TGTGCCAGCAGTGAAACTGGGACCTACGAGCAGTACTTC. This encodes CASSETGTYEQYF.

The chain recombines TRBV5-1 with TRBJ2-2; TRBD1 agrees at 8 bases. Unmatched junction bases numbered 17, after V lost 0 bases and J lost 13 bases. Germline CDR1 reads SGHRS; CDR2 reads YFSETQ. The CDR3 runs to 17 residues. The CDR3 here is CASSLGQGARNTGLLFF. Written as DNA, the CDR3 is TGCGCCAGCAGCTTGGGCCAGGGGGCGCGGAACACCGGGTTGCTGTTTTTT.

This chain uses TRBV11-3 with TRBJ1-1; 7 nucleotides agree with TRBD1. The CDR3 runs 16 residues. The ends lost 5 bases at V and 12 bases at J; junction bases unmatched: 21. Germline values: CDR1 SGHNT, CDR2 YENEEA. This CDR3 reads CASSIKTGWMNTDSFF. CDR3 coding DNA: TGTGCCAGCAGCATAAAGACAGGGTGGATGAACACTGATTCTTTCTTT.

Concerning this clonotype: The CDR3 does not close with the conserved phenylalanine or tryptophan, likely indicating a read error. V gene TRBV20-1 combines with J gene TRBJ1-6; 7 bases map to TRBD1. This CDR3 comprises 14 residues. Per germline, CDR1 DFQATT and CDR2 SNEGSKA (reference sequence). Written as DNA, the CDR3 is TGCATTGCAACATTTGGACAGGTTAAATCACCCCTCCACTAT. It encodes CIATFGQVKSPLHY.

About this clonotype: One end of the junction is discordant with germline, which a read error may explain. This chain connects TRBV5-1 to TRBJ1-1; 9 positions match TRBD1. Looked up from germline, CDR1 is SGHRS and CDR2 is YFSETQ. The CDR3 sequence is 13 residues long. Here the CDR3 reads CASSLGDRAEALF. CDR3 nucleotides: TGCGCAAGCAGCTTGGGGGACAGGGCTGAAGCTTTATTT. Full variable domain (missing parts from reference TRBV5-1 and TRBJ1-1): KAGVTQTPRYLIKTRGQQVTLSCSPISGHRSVSWYQQTPGQGLQFLFEYFSETQRNKGNFPGRFSGRQFSNSRSEMNVSTLELGDSALYLCASSLGDRAEALFGQGTRLTVV.

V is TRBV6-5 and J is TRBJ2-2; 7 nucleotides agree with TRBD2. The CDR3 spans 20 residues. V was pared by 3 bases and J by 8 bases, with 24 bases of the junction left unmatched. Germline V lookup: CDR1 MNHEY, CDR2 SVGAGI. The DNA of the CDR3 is TGTGCCAGCAGTTATTTCTGGACTAGTGGGGGGGGGTACTTTAAAGGGGAGCTGTTTTTT. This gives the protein CASSYFWTSGGGYFKGELFF.

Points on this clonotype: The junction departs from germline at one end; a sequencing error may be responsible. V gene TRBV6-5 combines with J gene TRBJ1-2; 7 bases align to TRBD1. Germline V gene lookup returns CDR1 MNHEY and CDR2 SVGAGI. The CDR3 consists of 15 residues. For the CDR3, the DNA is TGTGTCAGCAGCCACACGGGCCAGGGGGTCTATGGCTACACCTTC. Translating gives CVSSHTGQGVYGYTF.